A single sample gave rise to the 21 T cell receptor beta chains below, sequenced in a study of tissue T cells after allogeneic stem cell transplantation. Documented time point: mouse harvest day 14 after allogeneic transplant. Each mouse received 10^7 T-cell-depleted marrow cells plus 10^6 splenic CD5+ T cells by tail vein. Libraries were prepared by immunoSEQ multiplex PCR; TCRdb keeps only in-frame clonotypes and omits some of them. The sample lists roughly 8,200 clones, less than 45% occurring once. Sequencing was done on a sample of skin. Every receptor here comes from a female BALB/c mouse given C57BL/6 T cells with graft-versus-host disease after an allogeneic hematopoietic cell transplant.

There are a few counts of this clone. Mouse gene names apply. The read ends 1 residue early relative to the CDR3; the germline J gene fills the gap. This rearrangement joins TRBV26 to TRBJ1-1, with 7 bases lining up with TRBD1. Germline CDR1 KGHPV, CDR2 FQNQEV (reference sequence). The CDR3 is made up of 12 amino acids. J lost 5 bases, V lost 7 bases, and 4 bases had no gene match. The DNA read from the CDR3 is TGTGCCAGCACCCAGGGACAGACAGAAGTCTTC. The encoded protein is CASTQGQTEVF. The entire CDR3 is CASTQGQTEVFF.

About this clone: Gene names are the mouse ones. The read comes to an end 1 residue before the CDR3 does, leaving the germline J gene to fill in the end. The V gene is TRBV23, the J gene TRBJ2-7; TRBD2 reflects the table's D call only, with no check against the DNA. This CDR3 has 13 residues. Germline CDR1 KGHTA, CDR2 FQNQQP. CDR3 sequence: CSSSQGGVFEQYF. The sequenced part of the CDR3 DNA is TGCTCCAGCAGTCAAGGGGGGGTCTTTGAACAGTAC.

As regards this clone: The gene names here belong to mouse. The CDR3 extends 1 residue past the end of the read, so its final part is completed from the germline J gene. The chain joins TRBV19 to TRBJ2-1; D is perhaps TRBD1 (6 bases). This CDR3 is built from 15 residues. Trimming cost V 2 bases and J 1 base, with 10 bases left between them. CDR1 is FNHDT, CDR2 SITEND, per germline (reference sequence). CDR3 bases read: TGTGCCAGCAGTATGGGCACAGGGAACTATGCTGAGCAGTTC. This codes for CASSMGTGNYAEQF. The full CDR3 reads CASSMGTGNYAEQFF.

In regard to this clone: Mouse germline and gene names are used. The CDR3 end falls 1 residue outside the read, so it is completed with the germline J gene. The chain couples TRBV15 to TRBJ2-1; maybe TRBD1 (5 bases). This CDR3 has 13 amino acids. Germline V gene lookup returns CDR1 SGHND and CDR2 FRSKSL. Trimming shortened V by 3 bases and J by 3 bases, and 6 bases separated the two germline ends. The CDR3 protein is CASSFQGYAEQFF. The covered CDR3 bases are TGTGCCAGCAGTTTCCAGGGCTATGCTGAGCAGTTC.

Concerning this clone itself: Gene names follow the mouse nomenclature. The CDR3 extends 1 residue past the end of the read, so its final part is completed from the germline J gene. V is TRBV12-1 and J is TRBJ2-3, with 10 bases lining up with TRBD2. Germline CDR1 is SGHSN and CDR2 is HYEKVE. The CDR3 extends over 15 amino acids. The V and J ends lost 0 bases and 1 base, in that order; junction bases with no gene match: 0. The covered CDR3 bases are TGTGCCAGCTCTCTCGACTGGGGGGGTGCAGAAACGCTGTAT. This sequence encodes CASSLDWGGAETLY. The full CDR3 sequence reads CASSLDWGGAETLYF. Using reference TRBV12-1 and TRBJ2-3 for the parts outside the CDR3, the full variable domain is DSGVVQSPRHIIKEKGGRSVLTCIPISGHSNVVWYQQTLGKELKFLIQHYEKVERDKGFLPSRFSVQQFDDYHSEMNMSALELEDSAMYFCASSLDWGGAETLYFGSGTRLTVL.

In its sample, this clone ranks as medium-sized (0.01 to 0.1%). Mouse gene names and germline throughout. The read ends 1 residue before the CDR3 terminus; that terminus is restored from the germline J gene. The chain has TRBV23 and TRBJ2-7; TRBD2 is taken as the D call from the table, unchecked against the DNA. CDR1 KGHTA and CDR2 FQNQQP come from the germline V gene. The CDR3 is 14 amino acids. The DNA read from the CDR3 is TGCTCCAGCAGTCCGGGACTGGGGGGAGGTGAACAGTAC. Protein product: CSSSPGLGGGEQY. The complete CDR3 protein is CSSSPGLGGGEQYF.

In regard to this clone: These gene names are mouse names. The CDR3 end falls 1 residue outside the read, so it is completed with the germline J gene. The genes are TRBV1 and TRBJ2-5; 7 positions match TRBD2. Germline CDR1 is NSQYPW and CDR2 is LRSPGD (reference sequence). The V gene end was trimmed by 1 base and the J gene end by 2 bases; junction bases not matched to a gene: 0. The CDR3 sequence is 14 residues long. The CDR3 protein is CTCSAVGGQDTQYF. The part of the CDR3 DNA that was read is TGCACCTGCAGTGCAGTGGGGGGCCAAGACACCCAGTAC. The complete variable domain, with remaining parts taken from reference TRBV1 and TRBJ2-5, reads VTLLEQNPRWRLVPRGQAVNLRCILKNSQYPWMSWYQQDLQKQLQWLFTLRSPGDKEVKSLPGADYLATRVTDTELRLQVANMSQGRTLYCTCSAVGGQDTQYFGPGTRLLVL.

Comments on this clone: The listed genes are named as in mouse. The read halts 1 residue ahead of the CDR3 end, with the missing end drawn from the germline J gene. The rearrangement joins TRBV23 to TRBJ2-5; the D call TRBD1 from the table was never checked on the DNA. Looked up from germline, CDR1 is KGHTA and CDR2 is FQNQQP. This CDR3 region has 15 residues. Here the CDR3 reads CSSSQSCREQDTQYF. The sequenced CDR3 bases are TGCTCCAGCAGTCAATCCTGCAGGGAGCAAGACACCCAGTAC.

Details on this clone: Genes and germline are mouse. The read is 1 residue too short to cover the CDR3 end, so that end is filled in from the germline J gene. This rearrangement joins TRBV4 to TRBJ2-4, with D perhaps matching TRBD1 or TRBD2 (5 bases each). Germline lookup yields CDR1 LGHDT and CDR2 YNNKQL (reference sequence). Trimming left V 4 bases short and J 0 bases short, with 5 bases between. There are 13 residues in the CDR3. CDR3 region: CASSWGSQNTLYF. CDR3 DNA (partial): TGTGCCAGCAGCTGGGGGAGTCAAAACACCTTGTAC.

A word on this clone: Genes and germline come from the mouse. Read data end 1 residue before the CDR3 end; the end is taken from the germline J gene. The chain links TRBV13-2 to TRBJ2-1; 7 bases are shared with TRBD2. CDR1 NNHNN and CDR2 SYGAGS come from the germline V gene (reference sequence). CDR3 length equals 14 residues. V trimming: 3 bases; J trimming: 1 base; junction bases outside the gene matches: 1. CDR3 bases read: TGTGCCAGCGGTGGCTGGGGGAACTATGCTGAGCAGTTC. This encodes CASGGWGNYAEQF. The entire CDR3 reads CASGGWGNYAEQFF.

This clone showed up just a few times. Mouse gene names apply. The read ends 1 residue shy of where the CDR3 ends; the end is completed using the germline J gene. This rearrangement joins TRBV26 to TRBJ1-1; D is perhaps TRBD1 (6 bases). In germline, CDR1 is KGHPV, CDR2 FQNQEV (reference sequence). This CDR3 is 13 amino acids long. Trimming cost V 4 bases and J 4 bases, with 10 bases left between them. CDR3 DNA (partial): TGTGCCAGCAGTCATACAGGGCGCACAGAAGTCTTC. Its translation is CASSHTGRTEVF. The whole CDR3 is CASSHTGRTEVFF.

Of note for this clone: With a much larger clone just one base away, this may be a read error. These gene names are mouse names. The read gets to within 1 residue of the CDR3 end, and the germline J gene fills in the rest. The chain has TRBV26 and TRBJ1-3, with D perhaps TRBD1 (5 bases). Germline V CDR1 and CDR2: KGHPV, FQNQEV (reference sequence). CDR3 length equals 14 residues. Incomplete CDR3 DNA: TGTGCCAGCAGAGACAGTTCTTCTGGACATACGCTCTAT. Translating it yields CASRDSSSGHTLY. The whole CDR3 protein is CASRDSSSGHTLYF.

Worth noting for this clone: Gene names are the mouse ones. The read comes to an end 1 residue before the CDR3 does, leaving the germline J gene to fill in the end. J is TRBJ2-4 and V is TRBV13-3; perhaps TRBD2 as D (6 bases). The germline CDR1 and CDR2 sequences are NNHDY and SYVADS. This CDR3 comprises 15 residues. The germline V and J ends were trimmed by 5 bases and 0 bases, with 13 bases remaining between them. The CDR3 loop is CASSPGTSSQNTLYF. CDR3 DNA, as far as it was read: TGTGCCAGCAGCCCCGGGACTTCTAGTCAAAACACCTTGTAC.

With respect to this clone: Gene names and germline refer to mouse. From the germline J gene comes the end of the CDR3, since the read stops 1 residue before it. V usage is TRBV26 and J usage is TRBJ2-4, with D maybe TRBD1 (6 bases). The V gene lost 6 bases and the J gene lost 3 bases, with 10 bases spanning the gap. Germline values: CDR1 KGHPV, CDR2 FQNQEV (reference sequence). The CDR3 runs to 13 residues. CDR3 residues: CASSLGQQNTLYF. The sequenced part of the CDR3 DNA is TGTGCCAGCAGCCTTGGACAGCAAAACACCTTGTAC.

This clone was seen more than once but under ten times. These gene names are mouse names. The read ends 1 residue shy of where the CDR3 ends; the end is completed using the germline J gene. This sequence joins TRBV15 and TRBJ2-2; possible D gene TRBD2, 7 bases. The CDR3 runs 14 residues. CDR1 SGHND and CDR2 FRSKSL come from the germline V gene. V was cut by 3 bases and J by 4 bases, with 9 bases left in between. The sequenced CDR3 bases are TGTGCCAGCAGTTTGGGGGGCGGCACCGGGCAGCTCTAC. The encoded protein is CASSLGGGTGQLY. In full, the CDR3 is CASSLGGGTGQLYF. Supplemented by reference TRBV15 and TRBJ2-2, the full variable domain reads DAGVTQTPRHEVAEKGQTIILKCEPVSGHNDLFWYRQTKIQGLELLSYFRSKSLMEDGGAFKDRFKAEMLNSSFSTLKIQPTEPKDSAVYLCASSLGGGTGQLYFGEGSKLTVL.

On this clone itself: Gene and germline names: mouse. From the germline J gene comes the end of the CDR3, since the read stops 1 residue before it. The V gene is TRBV3, the J gene TRBJ1-2, with D hard to call. Germline V gene sequence: CDR1 SNHLY, CDR2 FYNGKV (reference sequence). The CDR3 consists of 13 residues. Trimming removed 0 bases at V and 5 bases at J, with 7 bases between. The CDR3 bases that were read are TGTGCCAGCAGCTTAGCGCCGGGTTCCGACTACACC. This sequence encodes CASSLAPGSDYT. From start to end, the CDR3 is CASSLAPGSDYTF.

Note on this clone: Gene names refer to mouse genes. The CDR3 extends 1 residue past the end of the read, so its final part is completed from the germline J gene. The chain combines TRBV26 with TRBJ1-4, with 8 bases identical to TRBD1. CDR3 length: 14 amino acids. Germline V CDR1 and CDR2: KGHPV, FQNQEV (reference sequence). V was clipped by 2 bases and J by 7 bases; unmatched bases: 3. The sequenced part of the CDR3 DNA is TGTGCCAGCAGTCTGATCCAGGGGGCCGAAAGATTATTT. This encodes CASSLIQGAERLF. In full, the CDR3 reads CASSLIQGAERLFF. The variable domain in full, with the rest retrieved from reference TRBV26 and TRBJ1-4, is NSKVIQTPRYLVKGQGQKAKMRCIPEKGHPVVFWYQQNKNNEFKFLINFQNQEVLQQIDMTEKRFSAECPSNSPCSLEIQSSEAGDSALYLCASSLIQGAERLFFGHGTKLSVL.

Of note for this clone: Mouse gene names and germline throughout. The DNA ends 1 residue before the CDR3 does, and the rest of the CDR3 is filled in from the germline J gene. The chain joins TRBV3 to TRBJ2-7; no clear D. Germline V gene data show CDR1 as SNHLY and CDR2 as FYNGKV (reference sequence). The CDR3 extends over 12 amino acids. The V and J ends lost 2 bases and 4 bases respectively, with 6 bases between them. Incomplete CDR3 DNA: TGTGCCAGCAGCTTACCGGGGTATGAACAGTAC. Translated: CASSLPGYEQY. The full-length CDR3 reads as CASSLPGYEQYF. Variable domain in full (rest from reference TRBV3 and TRBJ2-7): GPKVLQIPSHQIIDMGQMVTLNCDPVSNHLYFYWYKQILGQQMEFLVNFYNGKVMEKSKLFKDQFSVERPDGSYFTLKIQPTALEDSAVYFCASSLPGYEQYFGPGTRLTVL.

Notes on this clone: The germline and genes are mouse ones. The read ends 1 residue shy of where the CDR3 ends; the end is completed using the germline J gene. The rearrangement uses TRBV13-1 and TRBJ1-5; perhaps TRBD1 as D (6 bases). Germline V gene sequence: CDR1 NSHNY, CDR2 SYGAGN. This CDR3 comprises 13 residues. V gave up 3 bases and J gave up 4 bases, with 8 bases separating them. Partial CDR3 DNA: TGTGCCAGCAGTGTCGGACAGAACCAGGCTCCGCTT. Its translation is CASSVGQNQAPL. The CDR3, in full, reads CASSVGQNQAPLF.

This clone counts as medium-sized. Gene names refer to mouse genes. The read terminates 1 residue before the CDR3 end, so the remaining end is supplied by the germline J gene. The chain recombines TRBV23 with TRBJ2-4; the table assigns TRBD1, which was not confirmed against the DNA. The germline V gene encodes CDR1 KGHTA and CDR2 FQNQQP. The CDR3 consists of 13 residues. The part of the CDR3 DNA that was read is TGCTCCAGCAGGCGACAGGGGCAAAACACCTTGTAC. This sequence encodes CSSRRQGQNTLY. The full CDR3 protein reads CSSRRQGQNTLYF.

A few counts support this clone. Each gene name is a mouse one. The missing CDR3 end, 1 residue past where the read stops, is filled in from the germline J gene. The chain links TRBV26 to TRBJ1-4; D remains unclear. The CDR3 loop spans 11 amino acids. Germline CDR1 and CDR2: KGHPV and FQNQEV (reference sequence). The V gene lost 4 bases and the J gene lost 5 bases, with 2 bases spanning the gap. CDR3 region: CASSRNERLFF. CDR3 DNA (partial): TGTGCCAGCAGTCGGAACGAAAGATTATTT.